This passage covers 25 T cell receptor beta chains from one sample sequenced in a study of shared clonotypes between healthy human individuals (dated by TCRdb to about 2020). Receptor amplification or capture employed the immunoSEQ multiplex PCR assay. The source is immuneACCESS, and TCRdb retained only in-frame sequences with V and J called. Part of the clones is not carried over; for the studies checked, unresolved V genes explain less than half of this, and the remainder is unexplained. The sample profile shows millions of clones; 90% to 95% of them were found once. The ten most abundant clones make up roughly 0.13% of the sample. The sequenced sample consisted of naive CD4+ T cells sorted from blood. This specimen's cell subset or site label, interpreted: CD45RA+ positively selected. Receptors originate from a man aged 18 to 29 in good health.

The chain employs TRBV30 and TRBJ2-3; 13 bases map to TRBD2. This CDR3 comprises 15 residues. V dropped 7 bases and J dropped 0; count of bases not matched to a gene: 4. Germline-derived CDR1 and CDR2 are GTSNPN and SVGIG (reference sequence). DNA of the CDR3: TGTGCCTTGGGACTAGCGGGAATGAGCACAGATACGCAGTATTTT. Protein sequence: CALGLAGMSTDTQYF.

V and J are TRBV5-1 and TRBJ1-3; D is ambiguous. CDR1 is SGHRS, CDR2 YFSETQ, per germline. The CDR3 runs to 16 residues. V gave up 0 bases and J gave up 0 bases, with 10 bases separating them. CDR3 residues: CASSLEESRSGNTIYF. For the CDR3, the DNA is TGCGCCAGCAGCTTGGAAGAGAGTCGCTCTGGAAACACCATATATTTT.

This rearrangement joins TRBV11-2 to TRBJ1-6, with unresolved D. Between the trimmed V and J ends, which lost 5 bases and 12 bases, there was a span of 17 bases. The CDR3 length is 14 residues. Germline loops: CDR1 SGHAT, CDR2 FQNNGV. In DNA, the CDR3 is TGTGCCAGCAGCGCCTTCACCGGGCCCCAACCCCTCCACTTT. Protein sequence: CASSAFTGPQPLHF.

The chain joins TRBV6-1 to TRBJ1-2; maybe TRBD1 (5 bases). Germline V gene sequence: CDR1 MNHNS, CDR2 SASEGT. The CDR3 loop spans 13 amino acids. Trimming shortened V by 9 bases and J by 4 bases, and 15 bases separated the two germline ends. The CDR3 DNA reads TGTGCCAGTGACACGGGGGAGACCTATGGCTACACCTTC. Amino acids: CASDTGETYGYTF.

The chain employs TRBV14 and TRBJ1-2, with D unresolved. The CDR3 spans 12 residues. Germline CDR1 is SGHDN and CDR2 is FVKESK. With 3 bases removed from V and 5 bases from J, the gap between germline ends came to 7 bases. CDR3 DNA: TGTGCCAGCAGCCATGGCTCGTATGGCTACACCTTC. As protein: CASSHGSYGYTF.

The chain joins TRBV4-1 to TRBJ2-1; TRBD2 aligns across 11 bases. Germline V gene sequence: CDR1 MGHRA, CDR2 YSYEKL. V lost 2 bases, J lost 8 bases, and 11 bases stayed unmatched. This CDR3 has 17 amino acids. The CDR3 loop reads CASSQPLAGATWDEQFF. CDR3 DNA: TGCGCCAGCAGCCAACCACTAGCGGGGGCAACTTGGGATGAGCAGTTCTTC.

The chain links TRBV9 to TRBJ2-1; D possibly corresponds to TRBD2 (5 bases). Per germline, CDR1 SGDLS and CDR2 YYNGEE. Trimming removed 7 bases at V and 6 bases at J, with 8 bases between. The CDR3 has 11 residues. CDR3 sequence reads: CASGRGNEQFF. The CDR3 DNA reads TGTGCCAGCGGCCGGGGCAATGAGCAGTTCTTC.

V and J are TRBV7-9 and TRBJ1-1, with D possibly matching TRBD1 (5 bases). There are 13 residues in the CDR3. Trimming left V 4 bases short and J 5 bases short, with 11 bases between. The V gene's germline CDR1 is SEHNR and CDR2 FQNEAQ (reference sequence). The CDR3 sequence is CASSWGEKTEAFF. The CDR3 nucleotides read TGTGCCAGCAGCTGGGGGGAGAAAACTGAAGCTTTCTTT.

In its sample, this clone was seen once. Additional DNA sequences in this sample encode the identical CDR3. V is TRBV30 and J is TRBJ2-1; D unclear. Germline loops: CDR1 GTSNPN, CDR2 SVGIG (reference sequence). Deletions cut 1 base from V and 4 bases from J, with 8 bases between. The CDR3 totals 13 residues. The CDR3, as DNA: TGTGCCTGGAGTGCCGGACCATACAATGAGCAGTTCTTC. Its protein is CAWSAGPYNEQFF. Looking up the rest from reference TRBV30 and TRBJ2-1 gives the full variable domain: SQTIHQWPATLVQPVGSPLSLECTVEGTSNPNLYWYRQAAGRGLQLLFYSVGIGQISSEVPQNLSASRPQDRQFILSSKKLLLSDSGFYLCAWSAGPYNEQFFGPGTRLTVL.

The V call is TRBV5-1, the J call TRBJ2-3; TRBD1 matches at 7 bases. Germline loops: CDR1 SGHRS, CDR2 YFSETQ. The CDR3 runs to 14 residues. V lost 2 bases and J lost 6; bases outside the gene matches: 6. The CDR3 DNA reads as TGCGCCAGCAGCTTCGCAGGGGGTGATGATACGCAGTATTTT. Its protein product is CASSFAGGDDTQYF.

The gene calls are TRBV5-1 and TRBJ2-1; tentative D call: TRBD2 (6 bases). V was shortened by 0 bases and J by 5 bases, with 9 bases between the two germline ends. The germline V gene encodes CDR1 SGHRS and CDR2 YFSETQ. This CDR3 is built from 14 residues. CDR3 residues: CASSLAGGDNEQFF. CDR3 DNA: TGCGCCAGCAGCTTGGCCGGAGGGGACAATGAGCAGTTCTTC.

This chain connects TRBV6-1 to TRBJ2-7; 7 bases map to TRBD1. The CDR3 runs 14 residues. In germline, CDR1 is MNHNS, CDR2 SASEGT. Trimming removed 5 bases from V and 3 bases from J; junction bases left unmatched: 7. CDR3 amino acids: CASSPTGNGYEQYF. The CDR3 DNA reads TGTGCCAGCAGTCCGACAGGGAATGGCTACGAGCAGTACTTC.

V is TRBV6-5 and J is TRBJ2-5; D gene uncertain. The germline V and J ends were trimmed by 6 bases and 5 bases, with 7 bases remaining between them. Germline V lookup: CDR1 MNHEY, CDR2 SVGAGI. The CDR3 runs to 11 residues. DNA of the CDR3: TGTGCCAGCAGCGGGCTGGAGACCCAGTACTTC. It specifies CASSGLETQYF.

The genes are TRBV4-3 and TRBJ2-2, with 13 bases fitting TRBD2. The trim removed 0 bases at V and 6 bases at J, leaving 4 bases unmatched. Per the germline V gene, CDR1 is LGHNA and CDR2 is YSLEER. CDR3 size: 17 residues. The CDR3 DNA reads TGCGCCAGCAGCCAAGAGGGACTAGCGGGAACACCCGGGGAGCTGTTTTTT. It yields the protein CASSQEGLAGTPGELFF.

The chain uses TRBV19 and TRBJ1-2; a possible D gene is TRBD1 (5 bases). The V end lost 5 bases, the J end lost 7 bases, and 17 bases lay between the germline ends. The CDR3 is 14 residues long. Germline V lookup: CDR1 LNHDA, CDR2 SQIVND (reference sequence). The CDR3 reads CASSSLDSRGGYTF. The CDR3, as DNA: TGTGCCAGTAGTTCCCTCGACAGCAGAGGTGGCTACACCTTC.

CDR3 nucleotides: TGTGCCAGCGCTATTATCGGCGCCGAAAAACTGTTTTTT. This sequence encodes CASAIIGAEKLFF. This chain uses TRBV25-1 with TRBJ1-4; D uncertain. The CDR3 is 13 amino acids. Germline V gene sequence: CDR1 MGHDK, CDR2 SYGVNS. Deletions cut 8 bases from V and 8 bases from J, with 15 bases between.

V is TRBV30 and J is TRBJ1-1; 9 bases map to TRBD1. J lost 6 bases, V lost 5 bases, and 7 bases had no gene match. There are 13 residues in the CDR3. CDR1 GTSNPN and CDR2 SVGIG come from the germline V gene (reference sequence). CDR3 DNA sequence: TGTGCCTGGGATAGACAGGGGGAGGCTGAAGCTTTCTTT. It translates to CAWDRQGEAEAFF.

The V call is TRBV5-1, the J call TRBJ1-4, with D possibly matching TRBD1 (5 bases). Looked up from germline, CDR1 is SGHRS and CDR2 is YFSETQ. V lost 0 bases to trimming and J lost 8 bases, with 20 bases between them. The CDR3 loop spans 17 amino acids. The CDR3 region has the DNA TGCGCCAGCAGCTTGGGGGACTCCGGCTACTTTAAGGAAAAACTGTTTTTT. Its protein product is CASSLGDSGYFKEKLFF. The whole variable domain, remainder taken from reference TRBV5-1 and TRBJ1-4, is KAGVTQTPRYLIKTRGQQVTLSCSPISGHRSVSWYQQTPGQGLQFLFEYFSETQRNKGNFPGRFSGRQFSNSRSEMNVSTLELGDSALYLCASSLGDSGYFKEKLFFGSGTQLSVL.

This sequence joins TRBV7-6 and TRBJ2-2; the D gene is possibly TRBD2 (6 bases). The CDR3 covers 17 residues. Trimming cost V 2 bases and J 0 bases, with 13 bases left between them. From germline, CDR1 is SGHVS and CDR2 FNYEAQ. This CDR3 reads CASSLLGTGTNTGELFF. DNA for the CDR3: TGTGCCAGCAGCTTACTTGGGACTGGAACGAACACCGGGGAGCTGTTTTTT.

The gene calls are TRBV10-3 and TRBJ2-3; D perhaps matches TRBD1 (5 bases). The germline V gene encodes CDR1 ENHRY and CDR2 SYGVKD. This CDR3 comprises 13 residues. Trimming shortened V by 4 bases and J by 6 bases, and 11 bases separated the two germline ends. CDR3 loop: CAISGLRADTQYF. The CDR3 region has the DNA TGTGCCATCAGTGGTCTCAGGGCGGATACGCAGTATTTT.

This rearrangement joins TRBV29-1 to TRBJ1-1; D remains ambiguous. CDR3 length: 13 residues. Germline loops: CDR1 SQVTM, CDR2 ANQGSEA. Trimming pared 4 bases from V and 4 bases from J, leaving 13 bases between. CDR3 bases: TGCAGCGTTGTCGTGGGTTTGAGCACTGAAGCTTTCTTT. Protein product: CSVVVGLSTEAFF.

The chain couples TRBV9 to TRBJ1-3; D might be TRBD1 (6 bases). Deletions cut 8 bases from V and 1 base from J, with 10 bases between. The germline CDR1 and CDR2 sequences are SGDLS and YYNGEE. The CDR3 covers 13 residues. CDR3 nucleotide sequence: TGTGCCAGTTCTACAGGGTCTGGAAACACCATATATTTT. Amino acids: CASSTGSGNTIYF.

V is TRBV21-1 and J is TRBJ1-1; TRBD1, the D gene given by the table, was not confirmed from the DNA. TRBV21-1 is a listed pseudogene. This CDR3 has 18 residues. DNA for the CDR3: TGTGCCAGCAGCAAAACCCCCCGGACATGGAGTGTGGCAACTGAAGCTTTCTTT. Translation: CASSKTPRTWSVATEAFF.

The CDR3 DNA sequence: TGTGCCTTAATAAGGGACAGGGGGCAAAGTTATGGCTACACCTTC. Protein product: CALIRDRGQSYGYTF. The chain uses TRBV30 and TRBJ1-2; 12 nucleotides match TRBD1. Germline V gene data show CDR1 as GTSNPN and CDR2 as SVGIG (reference sequence). The ends lost 7 bases at V and 5 bases at J; junction bases unmatched: 11. This CDR3 has 15 amino acids.

The V call is TRBV6-5, the J call TRBJ2-3; D possibly corresponds to TRBD1 (5 bases). CDR1 is MNHEY, CDR2 SVGAGI, per germline. V was clipped by 6 bases and J by 1 base, with 17 bases between them. The CDR3 has 16 amino acids. The CDR3 sequence is CASSYRLGRGTDTQYF. In DNA form, the CDR3 reads TGTGCCAGCAGCTACAGGCTAGGACGGGGCACAGATACGCAGTATTTT.